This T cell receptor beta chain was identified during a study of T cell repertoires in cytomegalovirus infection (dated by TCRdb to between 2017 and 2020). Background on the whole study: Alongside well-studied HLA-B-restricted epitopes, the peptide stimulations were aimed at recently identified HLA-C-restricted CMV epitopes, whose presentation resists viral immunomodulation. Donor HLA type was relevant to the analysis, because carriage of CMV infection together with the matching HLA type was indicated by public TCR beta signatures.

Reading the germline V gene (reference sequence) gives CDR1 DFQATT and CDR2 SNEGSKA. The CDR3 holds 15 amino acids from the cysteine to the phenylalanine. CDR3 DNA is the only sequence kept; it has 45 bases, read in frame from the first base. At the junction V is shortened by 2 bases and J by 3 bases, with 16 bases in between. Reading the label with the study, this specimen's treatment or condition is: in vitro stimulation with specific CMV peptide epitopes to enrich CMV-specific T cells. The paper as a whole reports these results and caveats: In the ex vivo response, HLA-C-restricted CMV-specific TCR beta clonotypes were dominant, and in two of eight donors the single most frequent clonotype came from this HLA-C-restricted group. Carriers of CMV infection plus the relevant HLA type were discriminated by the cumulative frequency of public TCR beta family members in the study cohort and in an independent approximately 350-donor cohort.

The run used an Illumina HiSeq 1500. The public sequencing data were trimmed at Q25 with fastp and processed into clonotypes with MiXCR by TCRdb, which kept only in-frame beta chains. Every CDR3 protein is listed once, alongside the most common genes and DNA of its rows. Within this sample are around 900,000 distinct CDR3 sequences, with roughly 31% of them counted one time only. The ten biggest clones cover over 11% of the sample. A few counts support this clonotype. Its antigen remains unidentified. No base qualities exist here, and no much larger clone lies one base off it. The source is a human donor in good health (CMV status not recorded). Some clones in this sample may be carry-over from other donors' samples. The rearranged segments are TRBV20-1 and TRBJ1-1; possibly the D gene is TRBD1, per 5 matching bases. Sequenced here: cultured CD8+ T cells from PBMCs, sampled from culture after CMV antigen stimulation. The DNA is TGCAGTGCTAGATCAGGGACCTCAGAGTACACTGAAGCTTTCTTT. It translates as CSARSGTSEYTEAFF.